The rows below give T cell receptor beta chains drawn from one sample of a study of human thymus T cells. The table came from immunoSEQ multiplex PCR; TCRdb's copy has only in-frame clones and leaves some out. The sample consists of more than 45,000 clones, 90% to 95% of them appearing once. Source material: blood. These receptors were obtained from a boy in the first two years of life with a congenital heart defect but otherwise immunologically healthy. Both conserved end residues are part of each CDR3. The D gene is left open where the match is weak.

V	D	length	J	CDR3
TRBV7-3	NA	15	TRBJ2-5	CASSPKSGNQETQYF
TRBV5-8	TRBD1	13	TRBJ1-1	CASSGQGNTEAFF
TRBV27	TRBD1	17	TRBJ1-5	CASRSGQGAYSNQPQHF
TRBV4-3	NA	18	TRBJ1-4	CASSQGSQGGRTNEKLFF
TRBV9	NA	16	TRBJ1-2	CASRVDPSTADYGYTF
TRBV6-6	NA	14	TRBJ2-7	CASSSQQQGYEQYF
TRBV2	TRBD2	15	TRBJ2-7	CASSAIGGFKVEQYF
TRBV6-6	NA	11	TRBJ2-3	CASSLQDTQYF
TRBV27	NA	16	TRBJ2-1	CASSLSKHTSYNEQFF
TRBV19	NA	15	TRBJ2-5	CASSSYGTSSETQYF
TRBV4-1	NA	15	TRBJ2-7	CASSQDGGGPYEQYF
TRBV5-1	NA	15	TRBJ2-3	CASSLVDYSTDTQYF
TRBV4-3	TRBD2	14	TRBJ2-7	CASSHGTSGYEQYF
TRBV4-2	TRBD1	15	TRBJ1-2	CASSQETGGHYGYTF
TRBV6-1	TRBD1	19	TRBJ2-5	CASSAVGTGVSWYQETQYF
TRBV11-2	TRBD1	12	TRBJ2-7	CASSLTGGEQYF
TRBV4-3	NA	14	TRBJ1-5	CASSRNRGNQPQHF
TRBV28	NA	13	TRBJ1-1	CASSPGWNTEAFF
TRBV7-2	TRBD1	15	TRBJ2-2	CASSYRGLNTGELFF
TRBV5-4	NA	13	TRBJ2-7	CASSFGQSYEQYF
TRBV7-8	NA	14	TRBJ2-1	CASSLYPGMNEQFF
TRBV29-1	TRBD1	12	TRBJ2-7	CSVAQGAYEQYF
TRBV27	NA	14	TRBJ2-2	CASSLVRPGGELFF
TRBV10-3	TRBD2	17	TRBJ2-1	CAISESLSGRPYNEQFF
TRBV19	NA	15	TRBJ2-2	CASSTETGPAGELFF
TRBV19	TRBD2	14	TRBJ2-3	CASSMGLAGPPQYF
TRBV9	TRBD2	15	TRBJ2-1	CASSARLAGVHEQFF
TRBV18	TRBD1	15	TRBJ1-1	CASSSGQGYQTEAFF
TRBV2	TRBD1	15	TRBJ2-2	CASSDPDRGPGELFF
TRBV30	NA	13	TRBJ2-7	CAWSPGGGYEQYF
TRBV4-1	TRBD2	14	TRBJ2-5	CASSQGLAGETQYF
TRBV21-1	NA	11	TRBJ2-7	CASSKREGQYF
TRBV7-6	TRBD1	16	TRBJ2-3	CASSLAGTGNTDTQYF
TRBV19	NA	14	TRBJ2-7	CASSIEAGGYEQYF
TRBV11-3	TRBD1	15	TRBJ1-2	CASSHLGTESYGYTF
TRBV7-9	NA	16	TRBJ1-2	CASSYRGVRRNYGYTF
TRBV7-2	NA	15	TRBJ2-3	CASSPTGSPSDTQYF
TRBV15	NA	14	TRBJ2-3	CATSRAGPTDTQYF
TRBV7-2	NA	14	TRBJ1-2	CASSLGHRNYGYTF
TRBV27	TRBD2	15	TRBJ2-7	CASSLISGGGDEQYF
TRBV2	NA	13	TRBJ2-3	CASGGGGTDTQYF
TRBV6-5	TRBD2	16	TRBJ2-5	CASSYGGEGPVETQYF
TRBV2	TRBD2	16	TRBJ2-4	CASSDVAGGPKNIQYF
TRBV27	NA	19	TRBJ2-4	CASSTPLDNYLLAKNIQYF
TRBV5-6	NA	18	TRBJ2-6	CASSLAAGSNSGANVLTF
TRBV19	NA	12	TRBJ1-1	CASRKGNTEAFF
TRBV7-2	NA	14	TRBJ2-7	CASSLENWTYEQYF
TRBV7-8	TRBD2	15	TRBJ2-1	CASSLVRTGGNEQFF
TRBV11-2	NA	13	TRBJ1-2	CASSLGVNYGYTF
TRBV25-1	NA	11	TRBJ2-7	CASSEYGEQYF
TRBV7-9	TRBD1	14	TRBJ1-2	CASSLGTGGYGYTF
TRBV2	NA	15	TRBJ2-5	CASSEHGSPQETQYF
TRBV5-1	NA	12	TRBJ1-1	CASSLVESEAFF
TRBV10-3	TRBD1	15	TRBJ1-3	CAIRYRGLTGNTIYF
TRBV19	TRBD1	15	TRBJ2-7	CASSKPGQGIYEQYF